This TCR beta chain was observed in a study of cytotoxic CD8 clonotypes in ibrutinib-treated CLL. Overall study findings and caveats: Rare overall, public clonotypes shrank or held steady under therapy. In sustained-remission versus progressing patients, sampling times differed.

PBMCs were cryopreserved, and 1.5 to 2 micrograms of genomic DNA from them went into TCR beta libraries. This clone was recorded once. The antigen is not known. Generated by immunoSEQ multiplex PCR, the TCRdb table keeps only in-frame clones and is missing some. This sample yields about 150,000 clones, of which around 76% are seen a single time; just over 5% belongs to the top ten. The sequence came from a human donor with chronic lymphocytic leukemia. Sample: PBMCs, taken after 24 months of ibrutinib treatment.

CDR3 sequence: CASTGQANYGYTF. CDR3 in DNA: TGTGCCAGCACGGGCCAAGCTAACTATGGCTACACCTTC. The chain links TRBV2 to TRBJ1-2; D is unclear. V lost 7 bases, J lost 0 bases, and 9 bases lay in between. The CDR3 runs 13 residues. The germline CDR1 and CDR2 sequences are SNHLY and FYNNEI. The entire variable domain, with the rest obtained from reference TRBV2 and TRBJ1-2, is as follows: EPEVTQTPSHQVTQMGQEVILRCVPISNHLYFYWYRQILGQKVEFLVSFYNNEISEKSEIFDDQFSVERPDGSNFTLKIRSTKLEDSAMYFCASTGQANYGYTFGSGTRLTVV.